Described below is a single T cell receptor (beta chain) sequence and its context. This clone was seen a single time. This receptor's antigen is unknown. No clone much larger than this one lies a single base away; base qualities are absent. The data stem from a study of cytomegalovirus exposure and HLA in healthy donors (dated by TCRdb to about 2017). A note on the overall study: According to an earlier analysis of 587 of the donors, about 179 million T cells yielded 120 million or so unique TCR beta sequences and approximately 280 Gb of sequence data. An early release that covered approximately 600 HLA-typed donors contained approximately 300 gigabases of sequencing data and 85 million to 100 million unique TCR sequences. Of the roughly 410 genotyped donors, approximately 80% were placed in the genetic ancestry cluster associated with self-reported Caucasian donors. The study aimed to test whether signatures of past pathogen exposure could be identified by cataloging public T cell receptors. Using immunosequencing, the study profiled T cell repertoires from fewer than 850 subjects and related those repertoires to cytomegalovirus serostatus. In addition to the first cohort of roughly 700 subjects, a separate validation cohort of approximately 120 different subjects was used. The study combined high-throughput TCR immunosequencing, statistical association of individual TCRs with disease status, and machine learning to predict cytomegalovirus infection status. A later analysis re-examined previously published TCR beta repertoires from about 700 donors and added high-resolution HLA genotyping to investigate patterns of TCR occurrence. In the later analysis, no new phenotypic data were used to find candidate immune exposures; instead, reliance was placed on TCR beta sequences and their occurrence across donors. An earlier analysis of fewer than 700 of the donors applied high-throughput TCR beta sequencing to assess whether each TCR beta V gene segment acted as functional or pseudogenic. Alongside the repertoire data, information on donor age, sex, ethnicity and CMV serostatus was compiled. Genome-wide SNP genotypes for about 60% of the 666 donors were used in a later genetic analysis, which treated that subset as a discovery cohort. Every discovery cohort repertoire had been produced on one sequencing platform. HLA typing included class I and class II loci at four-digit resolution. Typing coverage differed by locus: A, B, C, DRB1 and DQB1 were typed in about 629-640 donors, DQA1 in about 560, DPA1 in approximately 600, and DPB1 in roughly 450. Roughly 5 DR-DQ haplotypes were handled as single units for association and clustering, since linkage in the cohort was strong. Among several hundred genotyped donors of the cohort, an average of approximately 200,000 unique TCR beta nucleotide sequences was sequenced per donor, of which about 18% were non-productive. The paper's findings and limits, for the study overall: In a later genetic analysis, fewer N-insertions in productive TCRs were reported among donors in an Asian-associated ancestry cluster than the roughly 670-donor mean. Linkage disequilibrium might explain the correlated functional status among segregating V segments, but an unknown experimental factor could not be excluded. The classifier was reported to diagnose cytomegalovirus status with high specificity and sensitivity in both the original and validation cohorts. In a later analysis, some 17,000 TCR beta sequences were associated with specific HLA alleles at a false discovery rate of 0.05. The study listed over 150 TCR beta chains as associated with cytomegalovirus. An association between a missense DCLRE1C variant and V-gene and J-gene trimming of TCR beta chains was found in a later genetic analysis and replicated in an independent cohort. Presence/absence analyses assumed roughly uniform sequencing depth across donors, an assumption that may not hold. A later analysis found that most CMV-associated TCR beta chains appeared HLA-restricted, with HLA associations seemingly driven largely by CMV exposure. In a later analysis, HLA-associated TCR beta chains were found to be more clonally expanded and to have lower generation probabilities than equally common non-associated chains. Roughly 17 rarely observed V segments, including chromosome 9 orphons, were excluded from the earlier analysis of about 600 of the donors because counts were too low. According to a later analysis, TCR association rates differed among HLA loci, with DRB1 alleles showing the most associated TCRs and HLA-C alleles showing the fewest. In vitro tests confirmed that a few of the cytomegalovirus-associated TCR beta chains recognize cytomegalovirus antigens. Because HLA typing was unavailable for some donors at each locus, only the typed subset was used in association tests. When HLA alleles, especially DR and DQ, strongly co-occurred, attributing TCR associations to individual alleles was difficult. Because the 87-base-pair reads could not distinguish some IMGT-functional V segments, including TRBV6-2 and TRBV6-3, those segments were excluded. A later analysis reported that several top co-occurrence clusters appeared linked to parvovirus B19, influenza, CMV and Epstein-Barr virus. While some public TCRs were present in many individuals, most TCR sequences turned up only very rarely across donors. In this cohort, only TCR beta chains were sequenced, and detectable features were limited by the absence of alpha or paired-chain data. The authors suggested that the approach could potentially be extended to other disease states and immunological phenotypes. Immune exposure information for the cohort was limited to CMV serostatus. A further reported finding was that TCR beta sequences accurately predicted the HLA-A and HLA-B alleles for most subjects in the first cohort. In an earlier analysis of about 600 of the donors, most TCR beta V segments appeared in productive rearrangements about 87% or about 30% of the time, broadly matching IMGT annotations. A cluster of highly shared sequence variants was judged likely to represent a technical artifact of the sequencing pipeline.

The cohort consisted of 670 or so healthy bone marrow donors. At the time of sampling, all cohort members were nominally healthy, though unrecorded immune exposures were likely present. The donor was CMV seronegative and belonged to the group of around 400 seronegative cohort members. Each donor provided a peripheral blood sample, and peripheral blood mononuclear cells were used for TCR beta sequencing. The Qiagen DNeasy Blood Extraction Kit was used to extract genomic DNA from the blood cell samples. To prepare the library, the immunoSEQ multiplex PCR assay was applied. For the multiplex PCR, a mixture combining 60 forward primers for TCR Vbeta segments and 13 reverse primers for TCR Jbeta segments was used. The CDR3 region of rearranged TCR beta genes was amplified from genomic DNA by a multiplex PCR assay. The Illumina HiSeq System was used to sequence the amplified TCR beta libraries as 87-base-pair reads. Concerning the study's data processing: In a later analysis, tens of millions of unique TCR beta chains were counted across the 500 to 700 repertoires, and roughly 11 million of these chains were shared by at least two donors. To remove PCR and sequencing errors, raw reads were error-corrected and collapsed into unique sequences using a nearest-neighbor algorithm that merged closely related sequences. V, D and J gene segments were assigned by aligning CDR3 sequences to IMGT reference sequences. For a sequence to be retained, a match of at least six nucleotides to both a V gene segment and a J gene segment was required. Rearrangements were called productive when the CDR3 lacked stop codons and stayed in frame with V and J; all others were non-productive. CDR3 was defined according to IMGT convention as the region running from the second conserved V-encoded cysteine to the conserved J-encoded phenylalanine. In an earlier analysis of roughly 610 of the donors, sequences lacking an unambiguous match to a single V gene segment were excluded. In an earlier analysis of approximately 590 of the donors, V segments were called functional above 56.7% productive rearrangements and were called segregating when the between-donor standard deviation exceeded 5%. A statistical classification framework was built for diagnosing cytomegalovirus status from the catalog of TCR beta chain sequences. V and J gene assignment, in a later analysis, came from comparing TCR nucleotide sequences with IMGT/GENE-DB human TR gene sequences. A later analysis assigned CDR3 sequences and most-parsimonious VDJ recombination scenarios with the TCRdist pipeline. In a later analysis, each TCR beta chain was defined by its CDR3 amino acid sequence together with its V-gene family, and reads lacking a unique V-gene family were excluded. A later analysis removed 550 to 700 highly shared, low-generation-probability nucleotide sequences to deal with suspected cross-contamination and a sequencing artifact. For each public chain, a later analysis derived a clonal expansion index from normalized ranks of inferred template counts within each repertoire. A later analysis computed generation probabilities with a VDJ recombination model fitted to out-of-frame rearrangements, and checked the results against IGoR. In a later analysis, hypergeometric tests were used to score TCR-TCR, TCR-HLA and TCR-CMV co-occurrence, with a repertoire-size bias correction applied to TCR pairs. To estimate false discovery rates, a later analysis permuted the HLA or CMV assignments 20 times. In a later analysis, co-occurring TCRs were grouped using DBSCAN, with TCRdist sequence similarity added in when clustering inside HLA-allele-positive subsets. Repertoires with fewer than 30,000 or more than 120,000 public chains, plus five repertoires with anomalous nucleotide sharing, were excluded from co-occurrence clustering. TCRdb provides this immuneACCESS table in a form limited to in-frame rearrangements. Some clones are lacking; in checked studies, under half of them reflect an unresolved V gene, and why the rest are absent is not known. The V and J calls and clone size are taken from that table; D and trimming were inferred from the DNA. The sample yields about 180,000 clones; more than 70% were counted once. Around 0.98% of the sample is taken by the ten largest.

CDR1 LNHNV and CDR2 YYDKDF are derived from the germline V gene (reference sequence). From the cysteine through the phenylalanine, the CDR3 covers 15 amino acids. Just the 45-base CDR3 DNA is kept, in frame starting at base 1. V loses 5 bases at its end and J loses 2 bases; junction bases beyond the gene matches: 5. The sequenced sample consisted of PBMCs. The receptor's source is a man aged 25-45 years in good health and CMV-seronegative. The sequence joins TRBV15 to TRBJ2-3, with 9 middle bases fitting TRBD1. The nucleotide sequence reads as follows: TGTGCCACCAGCGTGGGACAGGGAGACACAGATACGCAGTATTTT. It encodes CATSVGQGDTDTQYF.